The 26 T cell receptor beta chains reported below all come from one sample, sequenced in a study of blood T cell repertoires in COVID-19. Generated by immunoSEQ multiplex PCR, the TCRdb table keeps only in-frame clones and is missing some. The sample lists roughly 250,000 clones, approximately 78% occurring once. Sequences were obtained from peripheral blood. These TCRs come from a woman aged 55 to 70 with active or convalescent COVID-19.

The J gene is TRBJ2-1, the V gene TRBV7-2, with TRBD2 identical over 9 bases. The CDR3 runs 14 residues. Germline V gene lookup returns CDR1 SGHTA and CDR2 FQGNSA. Trimming cost V 7 bases and J 3 bases; bases outside gene matches: 4. In DNA, the CDR3 is TGTGCCAGCATGCGACTAGCGGACTACAATGAGCAGTTCTTC. This gives the protein CASMRLADYNEQFF.

The chain combines TRBV11-2 with TRBJ2-2; 12 positions agree with TRBD2. The CDR3 covers 18 residues. Germline V gene lookup returns CDR1 SGHAT and CDR2 FQNNGV. Unmatched junction bases numbered 13, after V lost 6 bases and J lost 5 bases. This chain's CDR3 is CASRPTSGGPPWTGELFF. The CDR3 nucleotides read TGTGCCAGCAGACCAACTAGCGGGGGGCCCCCGTGGACCGGGGAGCTGTTTTTT.

This clone came up once. The chain joins TRBV30 to TRBJ1-3, with TRBD1 identical over 7 bases. Germline CDR1 and CDR2: GTSNPN and SVGIG (reference sequence). After removal of 8 bases from V and 0 bases from J, the junction contained 7 bases not matched to a gene. The CDR3 is 14 amino acids. CDR3 DNA: TGTGCCGCCCGACAGGGAAGCTCTGGAAACACCATATATTTT. This gives the protein CAARQGSSGNTIYF.

The chain couples TRBV6-6 to TRBJ1-5; 9 nucleotides align to TRBD1. The CDR3 loop spans 16 amino acids. Germline V gives CDR1 MNHNY, CDR2 SVGAGI (reference sequence). V trimming: 6 bases; J trimming: 3 bases; junction bases outside the gene matches: 9. The CDR3 protein is CASSRGTGLINQPQHF. The CDR3 DNA reads TGTGCCAGCAGCCGGGGGACAGGGCTGATCAATCAGCCCCAGCATTTT.

The chain joins TRBV9 to TRBJ2-1, with D hard to call. V was clipped by 1 base and J by 0 bases, with 11 bases between them. Germline V lookup: CDR1 SGDLS, CDR2 YYNGEE. The CDR3 is 16 amino acids. CDR3 DNA sequence: TGTGCCAGCAGCGTACGAGGAACGGGCTCCTACAATGAGCAGTTCTTC. Translating gives CASSVRGTGSYNEQFF.

The chain joins TRBV4-1 to TRBJ2-3; D might be TRBD2 (6 bases). V shed 2 bases and J shed 1 base, with 10 bases lying between them. Germline assignment: CDR1 MGHRA and CDR2 YSYEKL. There are 15 residues in the CDR3. The CDR3: CASSQSPSGTDTQYF. The DNA for the CDR3 is TGCGCCAGCAGCCAATCTCCTAGCGGCACAGATACGCAGTATTTT.

The J gene is TRBJ1-2, the V gene TRBV3-1 (or the pseudogene TRBV3-2); TRBD1 might be the D (5 bases). Germline V CDR1 and CDR2: LGHDT, YNNKEL (reference sequence). The V end lost 1 base, the J end lost 6 bases, and 6 bases lay between the germline ends. The CDR3 loop spans 12 amino acids. The CDR3 nucleotides are TGTGCCAGCAGCCAAGGACAGAATGGCTACACCTTC. It encodes CASSQGQNGYTF.

Only a few counts were recorded for this clone. The V call is TRBV6-6, the J call TRBJ2-3; 12 bases align to TRBD2. The J segment lost 1 base and the V segment lost 6 bases, leaving 5 bases of the junction unmatched. This CDR3 spans 16 amino acids. The V gene's germline CDR1 is MNHNY and CDR2 SVGAGI (reference sequence). The CDR3 nucleotides are TGTGCCAGCAGGACTAGCGGGGGAATAGGCACAGATACGCAGTATTTT. Protein product: CASRTSGGIGTDTQYF.

The chain joins TRBV19 to TRBJ1-2, with 9 bases identical to TRBD1. With V trimmed by 4 bases and J by 4 bases, 1 base remained unmatched. The CDR3 extends over 13 amino acids. CDR1 LNHDA and CDR2 SQIVND come from the germline V gene (reference sequence). The CDR3 coding sequence is TGTGCCAGTAGTACGGGACAGGGCTATGGCTACACCTTC. Translated: CASSTGQGYGYTF.

This clone was observed once. V usage is TRBV5-5 and J usage is TRBJ2-7, with 10 bases matching TRBD1. The CDR3 totals 15 residues. CDR1 SGHKS and CDR2 YYEKEE come from the germline V gene (reference sequence). The V gene end was trimmed by 4 bases and the J gene end by 6 bases; junction bases not matched to a gene: 10. In DNA, the CDR3 is TGTGCCAGCAGCGTCCGGGACAGGGGCCTTAGCGAGCAGTACTTC. It is translated as CASSVRDRGLSEQYF.

This chain connects TRBV11-2 to TRBJ1-2; D ambiguous. The V end was cut by 1 base, the J end by 0 bases, with 3 bases between. This CDR3 is built from 13 residues. Germline CDR1 SGHAT, CDR2 FQNNGV. CDR3 protein: CASSLAANYGYTF. CDR3 DNA sequence: TGTGCCAGCAGCTTAGCAGCTAACTATGGCTACACCTTC.

The V call is TRBV29-1, the J call TRBJ2-7, with 8 positions matching TRBD1. From germline, CDR1 is SQVTM and CDR2 ANQGSEA. There are 12 residues in the CDR3. V was pared by 3 bases and J by 4 bases, with 2 bases of the junction left unmatched. This chain's CDR3 is CSVDRGPYEQYF. CDR3 DNA: TGCAGCGTTGACAGGGGGCCTTACGAGCAGTACTTC.

The genes are TRBV4-1 and TRBJ1-2, with D perhaps matching TRBD1 (5 bases). This CDR3 contains 14 residues. V lost 0 bases and J lost 8, with 13 bases in between. Germline CDR1 MGHRA, CDR2 YSYEKL. Here the CDR3 DNA reads TGCGCCAGCAGCCAAGATCGGGGGACTAAGGGCTACACCTTC. Translating gives CASSQDRGTKGYTF.

V and J are TRBV5-1 and TRBJ1-4, with a weak D call TRBD1 (5 bases). Trimming stripped 4 bases from V and 7 bases from J, with 17 bases between. The CDR3 runs to 15 residues. Germline CDR1 SGHRS, CDR2 YFSETQ. In DNA form, the CDR3 reads TGCGCCAGCAGCCCGGACCCGGGGGAAACTGAAAAACTGTTTTTT. It codes for CASSPDPGETEKLFF. The full variable domain, with the rest looked up from reference TRBV5-1 and TRBJ1-4, is KAGVTQTPRYLIKTRGQQVTLSCSPISGHRSVSWYQQTPGQGLQFLFEYFSETQRNKGNFPGRFSGRQFSNSRSEMNVSTLELGDSALYLCASSPDPGETEKLFFGSGTQLSVL.

This clone was detected many times. Other nucleotide sequences from this sample produce the same CDR3. For the CDR3, the DNA is TGTGCCAGCAGCGTAGCGGGGGGTGGGACTGAAGCTTTCTTT. Amino acids: CASSVAGGGTEAFF. The chain has TRBV9 and TRBJ1-1; possible D gene TRBD1, 5 bases. The germline CDR1 and CDR2 sequences are SGDLS and YYNGEE. Trimming stripped 0 bases from V and 5 bases from J, with 11 bases between. The CDR3 runs 14 residues.

The chain couples TRBV10-2 to TRBJ2-7; TRBD1 matches at 7 bases. Losses at the gene ends were 4 bases for V and 2 bases for J; bases not matched to a gene: 2. Looked up from germline, CDR1 is WSHSY and CDR2 is SAAADI. The CDR3 has 13 residues. The CDR3 bases are TGCGCCAGCAGTGGGGGACAGACCTACGAGCAGTACTTC. Its protein product is CASSGGQTYEQYF.

The V gene is TRBV27, the J gene TRBJ1-1; no definite D call. Looked up from germline, CDR1 is MNHEY and CDR2 is SMNVEV (reference sequence). This CDR3 has 13 residues. V lost 4 bases and J 2 bases, leaving 8 bases between the germline ends. DNA of the CDR3: TGTGCCAGCAGTTGGGCCACCAACACTGAAGCTTTCTTT. Amino acid sequence: CASSWATNTEAFF.

This clone appeared once. This chain links TRBV15 with TRBJ2-1; D is perhaps TRBD1 (5 bases). Looked up from germline, CDR1 is LNHNV and CDR2 is YYDKDF (reference sequence). Trimming removed 1 base at V and 0 bases at J, with 7 bases between. The CDR3 runs to 15 residues. CDR3 region: CATSRGRDSYNEQFF. The CDR3 DNA follows: TGTGCCACCAGCAGAGGCAGGGACTCCTACAATGAGCAGTTCTTC.

The rearrangement links TRBV6-5 to TRBJ2-7, with 8 bases identical to TRBD1. The CDR3 spans 15 residues. Germline V gives CDR1 MNHEY, CDR2 SVGAGI. The junction had 4 bases not matched to a gene; V was cut back by 0 bases and J by 3 bases. CDR3 sequence: CASSYSGRGRYEQYF. The CDR3 DNA follows: TGTGCCAGCAGTTACTCGGGCAGGGGGCGCTACGAGCAGTACTTC.

J is TRBJ1-3 and V is TRBV6-6; no clear D. Germline lookup yields CDR1 MNHNY and CDR2 SVGAGI (reference sequence). V lost 10 bases and J lost 4, with 11 bases in between. CDR3 length: 12 residues. Here the CDR3 reads CATHPQGNTIYF. Here the CDR3 DNA reads TGTGCCACCCACCCCCAGGGAAACACCATATATTTT.

For this clone: This CDR3 is also generated by other DNA sequences in the sample. The chain links TRBV7-2 to TRBJ2-7; 10 bases agree with TRBD1. From germline, CDR1 is SGHTA and CDR2 FQGNSA. This CDR3 has 14 residues. V lost 3 bases to trimming and J lost 2 bases; unmatched junction nucleotides: 1. The CDR3, as DNA: TGTGCCAGCAGCTTGGGACAGGGGACCTACGAGCAGTACTTC. Its translation: CASSLGQGTYEQYF. Using reference TRBV7-2 and TRBJ2-7 for the parts outside the CDR3, the full variable domain is GAGVSQSPSNKVTEKGKDVELRCDPISGHTALYWYRQSLGQGLEFLIYFQGNSAPDKSGLPSDRFSAERTGGSVSTLTIQRTQQEDSAVYLCASSLGQGTYEQYFGPGTRLTVT.

This chain connects TRBV3-1 (or the pseudogene TRBV3-2) to TRBJ1-4; 7 bases match TRBD1. Germline CDR1 and CDR2: LGHDT and YNNKEL (reference sequence). There are 15 residues in the CDR3. V shed 4 bases and J 8 bases; nucleotides not matched to a gene: 10. CDR3 residues: CASSPRQGRGEKLFF. CDR3 sequence (DNA): TGTGCCAGCAGCCCTCGACAGGGACGGGGAGAAAAACTGTTTTTT.

This chain connects TRBV5-1 to TRBJ2-3; tentative D call: TRBD2 (6 bases). Germline assignment: CDR1 SGHRS and CDR2 YFSETQ. Trimming removed 0 bases from V and 5 bases from J, with 16 bases in between. The CDR3 covers 16 residues. The CDR3 region is CASSLVGLTAGDTQYF. CDR3 sequence (DNA): TGCGCCAGCAGCTTGGTGGGACTCACCGCGGGAGATACGCAGTATTTT.

V usage is TRBV6-5 and J usage is TRBJ2-7, with TRBD1 matching 7 bases. Germline V gene lookup returns CDR1 MNHEY and CDR2 SVGAGI. The CDR3 contains 14 residues. The trim removed 0 bases at V and 5 bases at J, leaving 4 bases unmatched. The CDR3 region has the DNA TGTGCCAGCAGTTACTCCAGGGGGAGCCACGAGCAGTACTTC. Protein sequence: CASSYSRGSHEQYF.

V usage is TRBV6-2 or TRBV6-3 and J usage is TRBJ2-6; D remains ambiguous. The germline CDR1 and CDR2 sequences are MNHEY and SVGEGT. V was trimmed by 0 bases and J by 0 bases, leaving 9 bases between them. This CDR3 is 17 amino acids long. CDR3: CASSYSQQASGANVLTF. CDR3 in DNA: TGTGCCAGCAGTTACTCCCAGCAGGCCTCTGGGGCCAACGTCCTGACTTTC.

The chain carries TRBV7-9 and TRBJ2-2; the match to TRBD2 covers 8 bases. This CDR3 has 14 residues. The germline V gene encodes CDR1 SEHNR and CDR2 FQNEAQ (reference sequence). Trimming took 5 bases from V and 6 from J; bases not matched to a gene: 5. The CDR3: CASSTQRGSGELFF. The DNA of the CDR3 is TGTGCCAGCAGCACCCAGCGGGGGTCCGGGGAGCTGTTTTTT.